The 27 T cell receptor beta chains given below trace back to one sample, sequenced in a study of blood T cell repertoires in COVID-19. Some clones are missing from TCRdb's copy, which holds only in-frame ones; the method was immunoSEQ multiplex PCR. This table holds some 130,000 clones, about 91% found once. Sequenced sample: peripheral blood. The receptors originated from a man aged 50 to 60 with acute or convalescent COVID-19.

The V and J genes are TRBV11-3 and TRBJ2-3; D ambiguous. V lost 4 bases and J 2 bases, leaving 7 bases between the germline ends. Germline assignment: CDR1 SGHNT and CDR2 YENEEA. This CDR3 region has 13 residues. The CDR3 spells CASSSPTTDTQYF. CDR3 sequence (DNA): TGTGCCAGCAGCTCGCCTACCACAGATACGCAGTATTTT.

This rearrangement joins TRBV2 to TRBJ2-5; 9 bases align to TRBD2. After removal of 7 bases from V and 4 bases from J, the junction contained 10 bases not matched to a gene. Germline V gene lookup returns CDR1 SNHLY and CDR2 FYNNEI. The CDR3 spans 15 residues. CDR3 region: CASKVGTSGRETQYF. CDR3 coding DNA: TGTGCCAGCAAGGTGGGAACTAGCGGGCGAGAGACCCAGTACTTC.

V and J are TRBV29-1 and TRBJ2-4, with D possibly matching TRBD2 (5 bases). This CDR3 has 12 amino acids. The germline CDR1 and CDR2 sequences are SQVTM and ANQGSEA. Trimming shortened V by 4 bases and J by 11 bases, and 15 bases separated the two germline ends. This chain's CDR3 is CSVGRDLFVQYF. The CDR3 DNA reads as TGCAGCGTTGGACGGGATTTGTTCGTTCAGTACTTC.

The chain carries TRBV10-2 and TRBJ1-1; TRBD1 agrees at 9 bases. This CDR3 comprises 14 residues. Germline V gene lookup returns CDR1 WSHSY and CDR2 SAAADI. The J segment lost 4 bases and the V segment lost 5 bases, leaving 5 bases of the junction unmatched. The DNA for the CDR3 is TGCGCCAGCAGTTCACAGGGGGCGGGCACTGAAGCTTTCTTT. Its translation is CASSSQGAGTEAFF.

The chain is built from TRBV5-4 and TRBJ1-2; possible D gene TRBD1, 6 bases. Trimming stripped 4 bases from V and 4 bases from J, with 14 bases between. Looked up from germline, CDR1 is SGHNT and CDR2 is YYREEE (reference sequence). This CDR3 is built from 14 residues. The CDR3 loop reads CASSPDRTLYGYTF. In DNA form, the CDR3 reads TGTGCCAGCAGCCCGGACAGAACTCTCTATGGCTACACCTTC.

CDR3 nucleotide sequence: TGTGCCAGTAGGCGAACAGGGGCAGGGCCCGACTATGGCTACACCTTC. As protein: CASRRTGAGPDYGYTF. V and J are TRBV19 and TRBJ1-2, with TRBD1 matching 7 bases. Germline loops: CDR1 LNHDA, CDR2 SQIVND (reference sequence). This CDR3 contains 16 residues. The V and J ends lost 6 bases and 3 bases, in that order; junction bases with no gene match: 13.

This clone was detected only a few times. V usage is TRBV5-1 and J usage is TRBJ1-2, with D perhaps matching TRBD1 (6 bases). Germline values: CDR1 SGHRS, CDR2 YFSETQ. The germline V and J ends were trimmed by 2 bases and 5 bases, with 13 bases remaining between them. The CDR3 covers 14 residues. Here the CDR3 DNA reads TGCGCCAGCAGCTTACTGGACAGCTCGTATGGCTACACCTTC. Translating it yields CASSLLDSSYGYTF.

The rearrangement links TRBV2 to TRBJ1-5, with unresolved D. The CDR3 has 15 residues. Trimming stripped 1 base from V and 0 bases from J, with 7 bases between. CDR1 and CDR2 (germline): SNHLY, FYNNEI. Written as DNA, the CDR3 is TGTGCCAGCAGTGAAGGGAGCACTAGCAATCAGCCCCAGCATTTT. Translation: CASSEGSTSNQPQHF.

The J gene is TRBJ1-4, the V gene TRBV7-9; D not resolved. This CDR3 comprises 12 residues. Per the germline V gene, CDR1 is SEHNR and CDR2 is FQNEAQ (reference sequence). Trimming left V 6 bases short and J 2 bases short, with 4 bases between. The CDR3 DNA is TGTGCCAGCAGTCCGACTAATGAAAAACTGTTTTTT. Protein product: CASSPTNEKLFF.

A few counts support this clone. CDR3: CASSFTGQDEKLFF. In DNA form, the CDR3 reads TGTGCCAGCAGCTTTACAGGCCAAGATGAAAAACTGTTTTTT. The chain joins TRBV7-2 to TRBJ1-4; perhaps TRBD1 as D (5 bases). The ends were cut back, 3 bases at V and 6 bases at J, with 11 bases in the middle. The CDR3 is 14 residues long. CDR1 and CDR2 (germline): SGHTA, FQGNSA.

This clone was seen only once. J is TRBJ2-3 and V is TRBV2, with TRBD2 as a possible D gene (6 bases). V shed 5 bases and J shed 5 bases, with 8 bases lying between them. The CDR3 sequence is 12 residues long. The germline gives CDR1 SNHLY, CDR2 FYNNEI. The CDR3 reads CASSLGGDTQYF. CDR3 coding DNA: TGTGCCAGCAGTTTGGGGGGAGATACGCAGTATTTT.

The rearrangement uses TRBV28 and TRBJ1-1, with D hard to call. The V end lost 10 bases, the J end lost 3 bases, and 6 bases lay between the germline ends. The CDR3 has 10 amino acids. The germline CDR1 and CDR2 sequences are MDHEN and SYDVKM. CDR3 in amino acids: CATMDTEAFF. CDR3 nucleotide sequence: TGTGCCACTATGGACACTGAAGCTTTCTTT.

V is TRBV18 and J is TRBJ1-5; 11 nucleotides match TRBD1. J gave up 5 bases and V 2 bases, and 2 bases lay outside the gene matches. The CDR3 sequence is 15 residues long. Looked up from germline, CDR1 is KGHSH and CDR2 is LQKENI. The DNA of the CDR3 is TGTGCCAGCTCACCAGAGGGACAGGGGGATCAGCCCCAGCATTTT. Translation gives CASSPEGQGDQPQHF.

This chain links TRBV18 with TRBJ1-1; 9 bases fit TRBD1. CDR1 KGHSH and CDR2 LQKENI come from the germline V gene. The CDR3 spans 14 residues. V dropped 3 bases and J dropped 3; count of bases not matched to a gene: 2. The CDR3 nucleotides read TGTGCCAGCTCACCGACAGGGGGGCACACTGAAGCTTTCTTT. It yields the protein CASSPTGGHTEAFF.

This sequence joins TRBV4-2 and TRBJ1-1; unclear D gene. The CDR3 consists of 14 residues. The ends were cut back, 1 base at V and 4 bases at J, with 10 bases in the middle. Germline CDR1 is LGHNA and CDR2 is YNFKEQ. The CDR3 protein is CASSQGFGSTEAFF. The CDR3 DNA follows: TGTGCCAGCAGCCAAGGTTTCGGGAGCACTGAAGCTTTCTTT.

The V call is TRBV5-8, the J call TRBJ2-7, with unresolved D. The CDR3 spans 15 residues. Trimming took 2 bases from V and 4 from J, leaving 16 bases between them. The germline gives CDR1 SGHTS, CDR2 YDEGEE. The CDR3: CASSLWPPDGYEQYF. The DNA of the CDR3 is TGTGCCAGCAGCTTATGGCCCCCAGACGGGTACGAGCAGTACTTC.

V and J are TRBV7-9 and TRBJ2-5; maybe TRBD1 (6 bases). CDR1 and CDR2 (germline): SEHNR, FQNEAQ (reference sequence). Trimming took 4 bases from V and 2 from J, leaving 11 bases between them. CDR3 size: 14 residues. The CDR3 sequence: CASSSQGTQETQYF. The CDR3 DNA sequence: TGTGCCAGCAGCTCACAGGGAACACAAGAGACCCAGTACTTC.

The chain is built from TRBV24-1 and TRBJ1-2; D is undetermined. Trimming pared 8 bases from V and 1 base from J, leaving 7 bases between. This CDR3 contains 12 residues. Germline V gene data show CDR1 as KGHDR and CDR2 as SFDVKD. This CDR3 reads CATNDINYGYTF. CDR3 nucleotide sequence: TGTGCCACCAACGACATTAACTATGGCTACACCTTC.

The gene calls are TRBV10-2 and TRBJ2-7; a possible D gene is TRBD2 (6 bases). Germline V gene lookup returns CDR1 WSHSY and CDR2 SAAADI. V lost 4 bases and J 6 bases, leaving 13 bases between the germline ends. The CDR3 covers 13 residues. The chain's CDR3 is CASSGGGLIEQYF. In DNA form, the CDR3 reads TGCGCCAGCAGTGGAGGAGGGCTAATCGAGCAGTACTTC.

This chain uses TRBV27 with TRBJ2-1; 9 nucleotides align to TRBD1. The CDR3 has 21 residues. The V segment lost 3 bases and the J segment 0 bases; nucleotides outside the gene matches: 18. The V gene's germline CDR1 is MNHEY and CDR2 SMNVEV (reference sequence). In DNA, the CDR3 is TGTGCCAGCAGTTTTTTCCATTCCGGGACAGGGCCTCGGGCCTCCTACAATGAGCAGTTCTTC. Protein product: CASSFFHSGTGPRASYNEQFF.

CDR3 bases: TGCGCCAGCAGCCAGACCTACAGGGCTGGCAATCAGCCCCAGCATTTT. Translated, it gives CASSQTYRAGNQPQHF. The V call is TRBV4-1, the J call TRBJ1-5; TRBD1 is a possible D gene (6 bases). Trimming took off 3 bases at V and 2 bases at J, with 14 bases between the two ends. The CDR3 is made up of 16 amino acids. Germline lookup yields CDR1 MGHRA and CDR2 YSYEKL.

For the CDR3, the DNA is TGTGCCAGCAGCCCTGGTGGGCGGGTACTGTTCTTC. As protein: CASSPGGRVLFF. The chain is built from TRBV11-2 and TRBJ2-1, with D maybe TRBD2 (5 bases). Germline CDR1 SGHAT, CDR2 FQNNGV. The CDR3 sequence is 12 residues long. The V gene lost 5 bases and the J gene lost 15 bases, with 17 bases spanning the gap.

This chain uses TRBV27 with TRBJ2-1; D perhaps matches TRBD2 (6 bases). V lost 3 bases to trimming and J lost 0 bases, with 12 bases between them. Germline-derived CDR1 and CDR2 are MNHEY and SMNVEV (reference sequence). The CDR3 totals 16 residues. The CDR3 bases are TGTGCCAGCAGTTTGGGGAGGTGGGGCTCCTACAATGAGCAGTTCTTC. Its translation: CASSLGRWGSYNEQFF.

The CDR3: CASRQGLSTGYGYTF. CDR3 nucleotide sequence: TGTGCCAGCAGACAGGGCCTAAGTACCGGCTATGGCTACACCTTC. This chain connects TRBV6-6 to TRBJ1-2; TRBD1 is a possible D gene (6 bases). The V end was cut by 6 bases, the J end by 4 bases, with 18 bases between. The V gene's germline CDR1 is MNHNY and CDR2 SVGAGI (reference sequence). There are 15 residues in the CDR3.

In its sample, this clone was seen once. The DNA for the CDR3 is TGTGCCAGCAGACAGGGAATGGGCACAGATACGCAGTATTTT. Translated: CASRQGMGTDTQYF. V gene TRBV6-5 combines with J gene TRBJ2-3, with D maybe TRBD1 (6 bases). V was pared by 6 bases and J by 1 base, with 11 bases between. Germline V gene lookup returns CDR1 MNHEY and CDR2 SVGAGI. The CDR3 extends over 14 amino acids.

In nucleotides, the CDR3 is TGCGCCAGCAGCGATTCCAGCGGGAGGTCCTGGGGCGGGGAGCTGTTTTTT. Translated: CASSDSSGRSWGGELFF. The V call is TRBV5-1, the J call TRBJ2-2; 9 nucleotides match TRBD2. The CDR3 is 17 amino acids. The trim removed 4 bases at V and 7 bases at J, leaving 14 bases unmatched. Germline loops: CDR1 SGHRS, CDR2 YFSETQ.

V usage is TRBV11-3 and J usage is TRBJ2-7, with D possibly matching TRBD1 (6 bases). The CDR3 runs to 15 residues. Trimming stripped 1 base from V and 6 bases from J, with 16 bases between. The germline V gene encodes CDR1 SGHNT and CDR2 YENEEA. The CDR3 DNA is TGTGCCAGCAGCTTAGTACCAGGGGTTTTCTCCGAGCAGTACTTC. It encodes CASSLVPGVFSEQYF.